Listed below are T cell receptor beta chains from one sample, sequenced in a study of blood T cell repertoires in COVID-19. Only in-frame clones appear in the TCRdb table, and some are missing; sequencing was by immunoSEQ multiplex PCR. This table holds about 170,000 clones, roughly 80% found once. Sequencing was performed on peripheral blood. These receptors came from an elderly woman with COVID-19, enrolled during active disease. Each CDR3 is given with its conserved first and last residue. D genes are given only for firm matches. Clone size, where shown, is once, few, many, or a class for clones that have expanded.

-	TRBV5-1	-	TRBJ2-4	TGCGCCAGCAGCCCGGGGGATGCCAAAAACATTCAGTACTTC	CASSPGDAKNIQYF
-	TRBV6-5	-	TRBJ2-5	TGTGCCAGCAGGGAGGACTCGCAAGAGACCCAGTACTTC	CASREDSQETQYF
-	TRBV19	TRBD2	TRBJ2-7	TGTGCCAGTAGTATGTTCGGGGGGGCGAGCTCCTACGAGCAGTACTTC	CASSMFGGASSYEQYF
-	TRBV5-1	TRBD2	TRBJ2-5	TGCGCCAGCAGCTGGGGACTAGGTAAAGAGACCCAGTACTTC	CASSWGLGKETQYF
-	TRBV12-2	-	TRBJ1-2	TGTGCAAGTCGCTTACCAGGGTACGCTAACTATGGCTACACCTTC	CASRLPGYANYGYTF
-	TRBV18	-	TRBJ1-5	TGTGCCAGCTCACCAGCAGGGGACCAGCCCCAGCATTTT	CASSPAGDQPQHF
-	TRBV6-1	TRBD1	TRBJ1-2	TGTGCCAGCAGAGAAGCGGGACAGAGCTATGGCTACACCTTC	CASREAGQSYGYTF
-	TRBV30	TRBD1	TRBJ1-2	TGTGCCTGGGACAGGGCTCGTCTGGCCGGCTACACCTTC	CAWDRARLAGYTF
once	TRBV3-1/TRBV3-2	TRBD2	TRBJ2-3	TGTGCCAGCAGCCAAACGGGGGGGCCAACAGATACGCAGTATTTT	CASSQTGGPTDTQYF
-	TRBV21-1	-	TRBJ2-6	TGTGCCAGCAGCAAAGCCGGTTCCGGGACAGGGGCCTCTGGGGCCAACGTCCTGACTTTC	CASSKAGSGTGASGANVLTF
-	TRBV12-5	-	TRBJ1-3	TGTGCTAGTGCCAACGGACTGTCCTCTGGAAACACCATATATTTT	CASANGLSSGNTIYF
-	TRBV3-1/TRBV3-2	TRBD1	TRBJ2-7	TGTGCCAGCAGCCGCGACAGGGGCGAGCAGTACTTC	CASSRDRGEQYF
-	TRBV5-1	-	TRBJ2-3	TGCGCCAGCAGCTTGTCGGTCACAGATACGCAGTATTTT	CASSLSVTDTQYF
-	TRBV7-9	-	TRBJ2-4	TGTGCCAGCAGCTTAAGGGGTTCAGACATTCAGTACTTC	CASSLRGSDIQYF
-	TRBV29-1	-	TRBJ1-2	TGCAGCGTTGGGAGCGTAGGCTACACCTTC	CSVGSVGYTF
-	TRBV29-1	TRBD1	TRBJ1-2	TGCAGCGCCGGAGACAGGGACGCTGGAGGCTACACCTTC	CSAGDRDAGGYTF
once	TRBV18	TRBD2	TRBJ2-3	TGTGCCAGCTCACCTCGGACTAGCGGGGGTCCAGATACGCAGTATTTT	CASSPRTSGGPDTQYF
-	TRBV18	TRBD2	TRBJ2-1	TGTGCCAGCAACCCTAGCGGGAGTAGCAACAATGAGCAGTTCTTC	CASNPSGSSNNEQFF
-	TRBV6-1	-	TRBJ1-6	TGTGCCAGCAGTGAAGACAGGGAGGGGCCCCTCCACTTT	CASSEDREGPLHF
-	TRBV6-5	-	TRBJ1-3	TGTGCCAGCAGTTCCTCCACAGGGACATCTGGAAACACCATATATTTT	CASSSSTGTSGNTIYF
-	TRBV27	TRBD2	TRBJ2-3	TGTGCCAGCGGGGGGACTAGCGGGGGCACGGCAAGGTATTTT	CASGGTSGGTARYF
few	TRBV10-1	TRBD2	TRBJ2-7	TGCGCCAGCAGCGAGAGCGGGAACGCCTACGAGCAGTACTTC	CASSESGNAYEQYF
-	TRBV2	-	TRBJ2-5	TGTGCCAGCAGTGAATTGGGCGGGCGCCAAGAGACCCAGTACTTC	CASSELGGRQETQYF
-	TRBV5-4	TRBD1	TRBJ2-7	TGTGCCAGCAGCGCCAGACAGGGAACCTACGAGCAGTACTTC	CASSARQGTYEQYF
-	TRBV5-4	TRBD1	TRBJ2-5	TGTGCCAGCAGCCCCCCCACCGGCGGGCGGACAGGGACCCAAGAGACCCAGTACTTC	CASSPPTGGRTGTQETQYF
-	TRBV7-9	TRBD2	TRBJ2-7	TGTGCCAGCAGCTTAGCGCTGGCTAGCGGAGTGGAGCAGTACTTC	CASSLALASGVEQYF
-	TRBV7-8	TRBD2	TRBJ2-5	TGTGCCAGCAGCGGGACTAATCAAGAGACCCAGTACTTC	CASSGTNQETQYF
-	TRBV4-1	TRBD1	TRBJ1-5	TGCGCCAGCACCGCATCACAGGGGAGCAATCAGCCCCAGCATTTT	CASTASQGSNQPQHF
medium-sized	TRBV5-1	-	TRBJ2-5	TGCGCCAGCAGCTCCTACTCGACGAGGGGGGGCGGTCTTGCCCAAGAGACCCAGTACTTC	CASSSYSTRGGGLAQETQYF
-	TRBV7-3	-	TRBJ2-1	TGTGCCAGCAGCCTCACAGGGTTTTATTACAATGAGCAGTTCTTC	CASSLTGFYYNEQFF
-	TRBV5-6	TRBD1	TRBJ2-1	TGTGCCAGCAGCTTGGCCCCGACAGGGGGATATGTCCACGGGTTCTTC	CASSLAPTGGYVHGFF
-	TRBV27	-	TRBJ1-2	TGTGCCAGCAGTTTCGCAGGCAGCTATGGCTACACCTTC	CASSFAGSYGYTF
-	TRBV9	-	TRBJ1-2	TGTGCCAGCAGTTGGGGGCAGGGGCAGATGGGCTACACCTTC	CASSWGQGQMGYTF
-	TRBV3-1/TRBV3-2	-	TRBJ1-6	TGTGCCAGCAGCCTCGCCGAGGGCTGGTCACCCCTCCACTTT	CASSLAEGWSPLHF
-	TRBV7-9	-	TRBJ2-5	TGTGCCAGCAGCATCCTCGGCGGGAAGGGAAAAGAGACCCAGTACTTC	CASSILGGKGKETQYF
-	TRBV2	-	TRBJ1-2	TGTGCCAGCCGGGTAGGGGTTGACTATGGCTACACCTTC	CASRVGVDYGYTF
once	TRBV18	TRBD1	TRBJ2-2	TGTGCCAGCTCACCGCTGACAGGGGCGGACACCGGGGAGCTGTTTTTT	CASSPLTGADTGELFF
-	TRBV20-1	-	TRBJ2-3	TGCAGTGCTAGTACCTTCGACTATCGGGCTGCAGATACGCAGTATTTT	CSASTFDYRAADTQYF
-	TRBV2	-	TRBJ2-7	TGTGCCAGCAGTGGACAACTTCGTGTGAGATACGAGCAGTACTTC	CASSGQLRVRYEQYF
-	TRBV5-1	TRBD2	TRBJ2-1	TGCGCCAGCAGCCGGACCGGGGGGACCGACGTTTTTGATGAGCAGTTCTTC	CASSRTGGTDVFDEQFF
-	TRBV6-5	-	TRBJ1-1	TGTGCCAGCTCTTACCGAGGGAGCACTGAAGCTTTCTTT	CASSYRGSTEAFF
-	TRBV19	-	TRBJ1-2	TGTGCCACCCTGGGTCGGGAGATGATTTACGGCTACACCTTC	CATLGREMIYGYTF
-	TRBV28	TRBD2	TRBJ2-5	TGTGCCAGCATCCAAAATCTCGGACTAGGGGAAGAGACCCAGTACTTC	CASIQNLGLGEETQYF
few	TRBV9	-	TRBJ1-2	TGTGCCAGCAGCGTAAAGCAGGGTGACTATGGCTACACCTTC	CASSVKQGDYGYTF
-	TRBV9	-	TRBJ1-3	TGTGCCAGCAGCTTGGGGGGCTCTGGAAACACCATATATTTT	CASSLGGSGNTIYF
-	TRBV29-1	-	TRBJ1-1	TGCAGCGTTGGAGAGAGCACTGAAGCTTTCTTT	CSVGESTEAFF
-	TRBV6-1	-	TRBJ1-4	TGTGCCAGCAGTGGACAGTTAAACGCAGGGGCTAATGAAAAACTGTTTTTT	CASSGQLNAGANEKLFF
-	TRBV15	-	TRBJ1-2	TGTGCCACCAGCCAGGGGAACTATGGCTACACCTTC	CATSQGNYGYTF